The text below deals with one T cell receptor beta chain. Its antigen is undetermined. The data were taken from a study of siplizumab effects on memory and regulatory T cells. Study-wide results and caveats: Tregs that proliferated in siplizumab cultures did not have their suppressive function confirmed. Siplizumab significantly reduced alloreactive sequences traceable to unstimulated CD4+ memory cells. Memory cells seemed less diverse than naive T cells, which also seemed major contributors to the alloresponse.

V lost 0 bases and J lost 8, with 8 bases in between. CDR1 and CDR2 (germline): SGHRS, YFSETQ. The CDR3 length is 13 residues. Sequencing used immunoSEQ multiplex PCR; TCRdb keeps in-frame clones, though not all of them. Among some 97,000 clones listed, about 95% were seen once. This clonotype was obtained from a human donor in good health. The chain is built from TRBV5-1 and TRBJ2-2; D not certain. Sequencing was done on a sample of non-Treg CD4+ T cells sorted from blood. CDR3 nucleotide sequence: TGCGCCAGCAGCTTGGGGGTCAGAGGGGAGCTGTTTTTT. It is translated as CASSLGVRGELFF.